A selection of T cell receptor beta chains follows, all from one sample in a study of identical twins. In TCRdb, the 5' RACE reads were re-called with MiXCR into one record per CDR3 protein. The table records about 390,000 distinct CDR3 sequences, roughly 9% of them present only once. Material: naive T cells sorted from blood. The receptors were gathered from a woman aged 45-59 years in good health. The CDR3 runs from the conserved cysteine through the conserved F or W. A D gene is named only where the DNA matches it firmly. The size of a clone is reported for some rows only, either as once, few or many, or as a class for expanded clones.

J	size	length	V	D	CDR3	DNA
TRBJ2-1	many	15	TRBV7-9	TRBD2	CASSLKLAGGNEQFF	TGTGCCAGCAGCTTAAAACTAGCGGGAGGCAATGAGCAGTTCTTC
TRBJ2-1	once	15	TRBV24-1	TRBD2	CATSDLGLAGDEQFF	TGTGCCACCAGTGATTTAGGACTAGCGGGAGATGAGCAGTTCTTC
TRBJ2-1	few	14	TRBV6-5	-	CASKEGGVIHEQFF	TGTGCCAGCAAAGAGGGGGGCGTTATCCATGAGCAGTTCTTC
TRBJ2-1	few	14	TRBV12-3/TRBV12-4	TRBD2	CASTLSGGRNEQFF	TGTGCCAGCACCTTATCGGGAGGCCGGAATGAGCAGTTCTTC
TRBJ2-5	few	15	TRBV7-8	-	CASSFSRVAVETQYF	TGTGCCAGCAGCTTTAGCAGGGTGGCTGTGGAGACCCAGTACTTC
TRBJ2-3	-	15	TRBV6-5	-	CASSYESESTDTQYF	TGTGCCAGCAGTTACGAGAGCGAGAGCACAGATACGCAGTATTTT
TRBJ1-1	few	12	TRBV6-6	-	CASTVGRGEAFF	TGTGCCAGCACCGTCGGCCGTGGTGAAGCTTTCTTT
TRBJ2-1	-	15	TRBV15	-	CATSRVGSEYNEQFF	TGTGCCACCAGCAGAGTCGGCAGCGAGTACAATGAGCAGTTCTTC
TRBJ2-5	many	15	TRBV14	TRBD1	CASSRQGLIQETQYF	TGTGCCAGCAGCCGACAGGGCCTAATCCAAGAGACCCAGTACTTC
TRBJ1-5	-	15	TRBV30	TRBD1	CAWSLGGGGGEPQHF	TGTGCCTGGAGTCTCGGAGGGGGCGGGGGTGAGCCCCAGCATTTT
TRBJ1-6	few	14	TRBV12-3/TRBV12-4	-	CASSSTALNSPLHF	TGTGCCAGCAGTTCGACGGCTCTTAATTCACCCCTCCACTTT
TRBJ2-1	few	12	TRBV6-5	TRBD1	CASSRYRGVQFF	TGTGCCAGCAGCCGTTACAGGGGGGTACAGTTCTTC
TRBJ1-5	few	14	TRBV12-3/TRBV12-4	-	CASTGGGNNQPQHF	TGTGCCAGCACCGGGGGGGGAAACAATCAGCCCCAGCATTTT
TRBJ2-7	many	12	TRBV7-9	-	CASTGEGYEQYF	TGTGCCAGCACCGGAGAGGGCTACGAGCAGTACTTC
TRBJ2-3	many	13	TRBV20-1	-	CSARLSVDFTQYF	TGCAGTGCTAGATTGTCGGTCGACTTTACGCAGTATTTT
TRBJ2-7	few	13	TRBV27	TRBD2	CATRLAGEREQYF	TGTGCCACCAGACTAGCGGGAGAACGCGAGCAGTACTTC
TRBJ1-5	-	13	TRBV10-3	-	CAIKKGFDQHQHF	TGTGCCATCAAGAAGGGTTTTGATCAGCACCAGCATTTT